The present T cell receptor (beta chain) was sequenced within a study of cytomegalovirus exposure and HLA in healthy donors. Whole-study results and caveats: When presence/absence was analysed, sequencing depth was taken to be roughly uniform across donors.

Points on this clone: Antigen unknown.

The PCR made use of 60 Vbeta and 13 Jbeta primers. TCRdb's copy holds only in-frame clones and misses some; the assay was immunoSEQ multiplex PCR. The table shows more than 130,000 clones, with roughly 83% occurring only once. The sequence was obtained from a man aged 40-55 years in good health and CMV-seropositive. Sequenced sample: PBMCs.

The CDR3 protein is CASSYSPWGGTEAFF. The CDR3 region has the DNA TGTGCCAGCAGTTACTCCCCATGGGGGGGCACTGAAGCTTTCTTT. The chain links TRBV6-5 to TRBJ1-1, with D possibly being TRBD1 (5 bases). Germline loops: CDR1 MNHEY, CDR2 SVGAGI. The germline V and J ends were trimmed by 0 bases and 4 bases, with 12 bases remaining between them. CDR3 size: 15 residues.